Each of the 13 T cell receptor beta chains below was sequenced from the same sample in a study of T cell repertoires in cytomegalovirus infection. Via MiXCR, TCRdb re-called the reads, giving one row per CDR3 protein. The table lists under 450,000 distinct CDR3 sequences, roughly 34% of them singletons. Antigens for these TCRs are unknown. The starting material was cultured PBMCs, obtained from culture after CMV antigen stimulation. All receptors come from a human donor in good health (CMV status not recorded). Some clones in this sample may be carry-over from other donors' samples.

The CDR3 loop is CASKRPGGEQFF. In DNA, the CDR3 is TGTGCCAGCAAAAGGCCGGGGGGTGAGCAGTTCTTC. The chain uses TRBV28 and TRBJ2-1; TRBD2 matches 7 bases. This CDR3 spans 12 amino acids. From germline, CDR1 is MDHEN and CDR2 SYDVKM. The junction had 6 bases not matched to a gene; V was cut back by 7 bases and J by 9 bases.

This CDR3 reads CASSIDGADSRHGYTF. In nucleotides, the CDR3 is TGTGCCAGTAGTATAGATGGGGCCGACAGCCGACATGGCTACACCTTC. The genes are TRBV19 and TRBJ1-2, with D perhaps matching TRBD1 (5 bases). The CDR3 length is 16 residues. CDR1 LNHDA and CDR2 SQIVND come from the germline V gene (reference sequence). V was cut by 0 bases and J by 6 bases, with 17 bases left in between.

The rearrangement links TRBV12-3 or TRBV12-4 to TRBJ1-1; TRBD1 matches at 7 bases. V was pared by 5 bases and J by 8 bases, with 11 bases of the junction left unmatched. The CDR3 is made up of 14 amino acids. The CDR3, as DNA: TGTGCCAGCAGTCCCTGGGTCAGGGGGGCCGAAGCTTTCTTT. Encoded protein: CASSPWVRGAEAFF.

In its sample, this clonotype was seen once. The genes are TRBV6-8 and TRBJ1-5; 8 bases align to TRBD1. This CDR3 is built from 13 residues. Germline assignment: CDR1 MNHGY and CDR2 SAAAGT. V gave up 5 bases and J gave up 9 bases; unmatched junction bases: 6. The CDR3 here is CASSDTGGLPQHF. As DNA, the CDR3 is TGTGCCAGCAGTGACACAGGGGGTTTGCCCCAGCATTTT.

The chain uses TRBV20-1 and TRBJ2-3; D is possibly TRBD2 (6 bases). Germline-derived CDR1 and CDR2 are DFQATT and SNEGSKA (reference sequence). The CDR3 contains 14 residues. V lost 4 bases and J 8 bases, leaving 19 bases between the germline ends. CDR3 region: CSATPTFGSGTQYF. Here the CDR3 DNA reads TGCAGTGCTACACCTACCTTCGGGAGTGGTACGCAGTATTTT.

The rearrangement joins TRBV20-1 to TRBJ2-1, with D possibly matching TRBD2 (6 bases). The germline V gene has CDR1 DFQATT and CDR2 SNEGSKA (reference sequence). CDR3 length: 15 residues. V was pared by 5 bases and J by 1 base, with 15 bases between. The CDR3 bases are TGCAGTGCTGGAGGCCTTAGCGGATCCTACAATGAGCAGTTCTTC. Translating it yields CSAGGLSGSYNEQFF.

The chain joins TRBV5-1 to TRBJ1-2; maybe TRBD1 (5 bases). CDR1 is SGHRS and CDR2 is YFSETQ in the germline V gene. V lost 4 bases and J lost 5, with 15 bases in between. The CDR3 runs to 14 residues. CDR3 residues: CASSPWLEGYGYTF. The CDR3 DNA reads TGCGCCAGCAGCCCGTGGTTGGAGGGGTATGGCTACACCTTC.

The chain recombines TRBV18 with TRBJ2-3; tentative D call: TRBD2 (5 bases). Trimming cost V 3 bases and J 1 base, with 23 bases left between them. In germline, CDR1 is KGHSH, CDR2 LQKENI. This CDR3 has 19 amino acids. CDR3: CASSPQEFSPSGGTDTQYF. CDR3 bases: TGTGCCAGCTCACCGCAGGAGTTCTCCCCGAGCGGTGGCACAGATACGCAGTATTTT.

This clonotype was recorded a few times. This chain links TRBV6-2 or TRBV6-3 with TRBJ1-5, with D possibly matching TRBD1 (5 bases). The CDR3 totals 12 residues. The V and J ends lost 6 bases and 10 bases respectively, with 13 bases between them. Per the germline V gene, CDR1 is MNHEY and CDR2 is SVGEGT. The CDR3 DNA follows: TGTGCCAGCAGCCGGGGGGGTCATCCCCAGCATTTT. Amino acid sequence: CASSRGGHPQHF.

V and J are TRBV6-5 and TRBJ2-7, with D possibly being TRBD2 (6 bases). The germline V gene encodes CDR1 MNHEY and CDR2 SVGAGI. The CDR3 has 14 residues. The ends were cut back, 5 bases at V and 2 bases at J, with 13 bases in the middle. The CDR3 DNA reads as TGTGCCAGCAGTCAGGAGGGCCTCCCCTACGAGCAGTACTTC. It translates to CASSQEGLPYEQYF.

The rearrangement links TRBV7-4 to TRBJ2-1, with D perhaps matching TRBD2 (5 bases). This CDR3 has 14 residues. Trimming left V 4 bases short and J 9 bases short, with 16 bases between. Per the germline V gene, CDR1 is SGHVT and CDR2 is SQSDAQ. DNA of the CDR3: TGTGCCAGCAGCTGGCTGGGAGCGGTCGGTGAGCAGTTCTTC. Encoded protein: CASSWLGAVGEQFF.

This clonotype was seen a handful of times. The chain joins TRBV7-2 to TRBJ2-2; D call uncertain. Trimming took off 5 bases at V and 6 bases at J, with 10 bases between the two ends. In germline, CDR1 is SGHTA, CDR2 FQGNSA. The CDR3 has 13 residues. CDR3 in amino acids: CASSAFNSGELFF. The CDR3 nucleotides are TGTGCCAGCAGCGCCTTCAACTCCGGGGAGCTGTTTTTT.

This chain connects TRBV7-2 to TRBJ2-1; 8 bases match TRBD1. Per the germline V gene, CDR1 is SGHTA and CDR2 is FQGNSA. This CDR3 comprises 15 residues. V was clipped by 4 bases and J by 6 bases; unmatched bases: 8. The CDR3 DNA sequence: TGTGCCAGCAGCTCCGGGACAGGAGGGTTCAATGAGCAGTTCTTC. As protein: CASSSGTGGFNEQFF.